The 18 T cell receptor beta chains listed next were all sequenced from one sample in a study of T cells in Graves' hyperthyroidism and ophthalmopathy. TCR beta CDR3 regions were amplified from RNA transcripts. Initially, a first-round RT-PCR of the TCR CDR3 employed the HTBI primer set. TCRdb processed the multiplex PCR reads anew with MiXCR; each CDR3 protein has one entry. The table includes around 450,000 distinct CDR3 sequences, 15% to 19% detected once. Specimen: blood. Source of these receptors: a woman between 18 and 29 years old with Graves' hyperthyroidism.

The chain joins TRBV3-1 to TRBJ2-7, with D unclear. Germline values: CDR1 LGHDT, CDR2 YNNKEL (reference sequence). The CDR3 covers 15 residues. V was pared by 0 bases and J by 6 bases, with 15 bases between. The CDR3 region has the DNA TGTGCCAGCAGCCAAGATCGCACGAGGAAATCCGAGCAGTACTTC. Its protein is CASSQDRTRKSEQYF.

This clonotype was detected only a few times. The chain joins TRBV27 to TRBJ1-2; no clear D. Germline V gene sequence: CDR1 MNHEY, CDR2 SMNVEV (reference sequence). V dropped 3 bases and J dropped 7 bases, with 0 bases sitting between them. CDR3 length: 9 amino acids. This CDR3 reads CASSFGYTF. The DNA for the CDR3 is TGTGCCAGCAGTTTTGGCTACACCTTC.

This clonotype was found many times. The V call is TRBV28, the J call TRBJ2-5; D uncertain. CDR3 size: 15 residues. V lost 5 bases and J lost 1, with 14 bases in between. Germline CDR1 reads MDHEN; CDR2 reads SYDVKM. The CDR3 DNA reads as TGTGCCAGCAGTGGGATCGGCACCCTCCAAGAGACCCAGTACTTC. This translates into CASSGIGTLQETQYF.

In this sample, this clonotype turned up a few times. DNA of the CDR3: TGCAGCCCTAAGGGGGGCGGGGAGGCGTACAATGAGCAGTTCTTC. The encoded protein is CSPKGGGEAYNEQFF. The chain uses TRBV20-1 and TRBJ2-1; D is perhaps TRBD1 or TRBD2 (6 bases each). Germline CDR1 and CDR2: DFQATT and SNEGSKA (reference sequence). The CDR3 is made up of 15 amino acids.

Ten or more counts support this clonotype. The chain uses TRBV6-1 and TRBJ1-1, with 10 positions matching TRBD1. This CDR3 contains 15 residues. CDR1 and CDR2 (germline): MNHNS, SASEGT. The junction had 15 bases not matched to a gene; V was cut back by 6 bases and J by 11 bases. The CDR3 sequence: CASSKTPDRGPSAFF. The CDR3 bases are TGTGCCAGCAGCAAAACTCCAGACAGGGGGCCTTCGGCTTTCTTT.

The rearrangement links TRBV19 to TRBJ1-2; a weak D match, TRBD1 (5 bases). The germline V gene has CDR1 LNHDA and CDR2 SQIVND (reference sequence). V lost 9 bases to trimming and J lost 3 bases, with 14 bases between them. This CDR3 is 13 amino acids long. CDR3 in amino acids: CARMGGSHYGYTF. The CDR3 nucleotides read TGTGCCAGGATGGGGGGATCCCACTATGGCTACACCTTC.

V usage is TRBV14 and J usage is TRBJ1-1; D unclear. Germline V gene sequence: CDR1 SGHDN, CDR2 FVKESK. CDR3 size: 14 residues. V shed 3 bases and J shed 4 bases, with 12 bases lying between them. The CDR3 region is CASSHRRSGTEAFF. CDR3 DNA: TGTGCCAGCAGCCATCGAAGGAGTGGCACTGAAGCTTTCTTT.

The table lists this clonotype with many counts. CDR3 sequence (DNA): TGCAGTGCTCCCCAGGGGGCTAACACCGGGGAGCTGTTTTTT. It specifies CSAPQGANTGELFF. V usage is TRBV20-1 and J usage is TRBJ2-2, with 8 bases fitting TRBD1. The V and J ends lost 5 bases and 2 bases, in that order; junction bases with no gene match: 4. The CDR3 totals 14 residues. From germline, CDR1 is DFQATT and CDR2 SNEGSKA (reference sequence).

The V and J genes are TRBV20-1 and TRBJ2-1; 9 nucleotides agree with TRBD2. Germline V CDR1 and CDR2: DFQATT, SNEGSKA (reference sequence). This CDR3 comprises 15 residues. V lost 0 bases to trimming and J lost 6 bases; unmatched junction nucleotides: 6. The CDR3 sequence is CSAREGLAGPNEQFF. The CDR3 DNA follows: TGCAGTGCTAGAGAAGGGCTAGCGGGGCCCAATGAGCAGTTCTTC.

In regard to this clonotype: At one end, the junction sequence differs from germline, possibly due to a read error. This rearrangement joins TRBV28 to TRBJ2-6; tentatively, D is TRBD2 (6 bases). The CDR3 has 18 amino acids. Germline V gene data show CDR1 as MDHEN and CDR2 as SYDVKM. In DNA, the CDR3 is TGTGCCAGCACCTCCCTGGGGACTCTATTCTCTGGGGCCAACGTCCCGACTTTC. It encodes CASTSLGTLFSGANVPTF.

This clonotype has at least ten counts. The chain combines TRBV2 with TRBJ2-3, with D perhaps TRBD2 (5 bases). The CDR3 consists of 15 residues. The V and J ends lost 3 bases and 1 base respectively, with 11 bases between them. Per the germline V gene, CDR1 is SNHLY and CDR2 is FYNNEI. The CDR3 sequence: CASSERGRGTDTQYF. CDR3 bases: TGTGCCAGCAGTGAGAGAGGGAGAGGCACAGATACGCAGTATTTT.

This clonotype was seen a handful of times. The rearrangement joins TRBV9 to TRBJ2-3; 9 nucleotides agree with TRBD2. With V trimmed by 1 base and J by 1 base, 4 bases remained unmatched. The CDR3 extends over 16 amino acids. Germline V CDR1 and CDR2: SGDLS, YYNGEE. The DNA for the CDR3 is TGTGCCAGCAGCGTACTGGGCGGGAGGGGCACAGATACGCAGTATTTT. Its translation: CASSVLGGRGTDTQYF. Using reference TRBV9 and TRBJ2-3 for the parts outside the CDR3, the full variable domain is DSGVTQTPKHLITATGQRVTLRCSPRSGDLSVYWYQQSLDQGLQFLIQYYNGEERAKGNILERFSAQQFPDLHSELNLSSLELGDSALYFCASSVLGGRGTDTQYFGPGTRLTVL.

This clonotype came up many times. The chain recombines TRBV28 with TRBJ1-1, with D possibly matching TRBD1 (6 bases). The CDR3 covers 17 residues. Trimming stripped 8 bases from V and 5 bases from J, with 27 bases between. Germline V lookup: CDR1 MDHEN, CDR2 SYDVKM. The CDR3 reads CASLPKRGGALWTEAFF. DNA of the CDR3: TGTGCCAGCCTCCCCAAGAGGGGGGGGGCTTTGTGGACTGAAGCTTTCTTT.

As regards this clonotype: This may arise from a read error, as a much more abundant clone is one base away. The chain links TRBV18 to TRBJ1-4; possible D gene TRBD1, 6 bases. V was clipped by 0 bases and J by 8 bases, with 19 bases between them. The CDR3 is 17 amino acids. Germline assignment: CDR1 KGHSH and CDR2 LQKENI. The CDR3 reads CASSPPRGGSRYEKLFF. The CDR3 coding sequence is TGTGCCAGCTCACCACCCCGTGGGGGCAGTAGATACGAAAAACTGTTTTTT.

This sequence joins TRBV19 and TRBJ2-1; 10 positions match TRBD1. Unmatched junction bases numbered 12, after V lost 4 bases and J lost 9 bases. This CDR3 is 16 amino acids long. CDR1 LNHDA and CDR2 SQIVND come from the germline V gene (reference sequence). CDR3 DNA: TGTGCCAGTAGTAATCCCGGGACAGGGGCAATAGGTGAGCAGTTCTTC. It yields the protein CASSNPGTGAIGEQFF.

This clonotype was detected only a few times. Since the CDR3 does not end with the conserved phenylalanine or tryptophan, this likely comes from a read error. The chain couples TRBV20-1 to TRBJ1-1; TRBD1 is a possible D gene (5 bases). This CDR3 region has 16 residues. From germline, CDR1 is DFQATT and CDR2 SNEGSKA (reference sequence). Trimming took 3 bases from V and 0 from J, leaving 17 bases between them. CDR3 bases: TGCAGTGCTAGGGGGCCGGGGAGACGTATGAACACTGAAGCTTTCCTT. This sequence encodes CSARGPGRRMNTEAFL.

This clonotype was seen many times. The chain carries TRBV28 and TRBJ2-5; D is unclear. From germline, CDR1 is MDHEN and CDR2 SYDVKM. V lost 3 bases to trimming and J lost 1 base, with 6 bases between them. This CDR3 region has 13 residues. CDR3 region: CASSFPVQETQYF. The CDR3 bases are TGTGCCAGCAGTTTTCCGGTCCAAGAGACCCAGTACTTC.

The chain carries TRBV9 and TRBJ2-1; possibly TRBD1 for D (5 bases). The CDR3 is made up of 15 amino acids. Germline CDR1 reads SGDLS; CDR2 reads YYNGEE. Trimming removed 0 bases at V and 8 bases at J, with 15 bases between. The CDR3 reads CASSVESTARYEQFF. DNA for the CDR3: TGTGCCAGCAGCGTAGAATCGACAGCGAGATATGAGCAGTTCTTC. Combining the CDR3 with reference TRBV9 and TRBJ2-1 gives the whole variable domain DSGVTQTPKHLITATGQRVTLRCSPRSGDLSVYWYQQSLDQGLQFLIQYYNGEERAKGNILERFSAQQFPDLHSELNLSSLELGDSALYFCASSVESTARYEQFFGPGTRLTVL.